This TCR beta chain was recorded in a study of CD8 T cells in ankylosing spondylitis. Study results and limitations: Significantly higher representation of disease-linked clones was reported for matched ankylosing spondylitis synovial fluid. A motif in TCR beta, a set of under 10 highly homologous variants, appeared characteristic of ankylosing spondylitis blood.

Using quantitative 5'-RACE with molecular barcodes, the authors made TCR beta libraries. In TCRdb, the 5' RACE reads were re-called with MiXCR into one record per CDR3 protein. This sample carries about 400,000 distinct CDR3 sequences, about a fifth of them seen once, and the ten largest clones take approximately 15%. The table lists this clonotype with a few counts. The antigen remains undetermined. This sequence was found in a male donor with ankylosing spondylitis. Sequencing input: blood, either unsorted or a sorted T cell fraction (not recorded which).

The CDR3, as DNA: TGTGCCAGCAGCCAGAGACTAGACTCGCAGTATTTT. Residues: CASSQRLDSQYF. The genes are TRBV7-9 and TRBJ2-3, with TRBD2 as a possible D gene (6 bases). The V end was cut by 5 bases, the J end by 10 bases, with 13 bases between. Germline V gene sequence: CDR1 SEHNR, CDR2 FQNEAQ (reference sequence). CDR3 length: 12 residues.